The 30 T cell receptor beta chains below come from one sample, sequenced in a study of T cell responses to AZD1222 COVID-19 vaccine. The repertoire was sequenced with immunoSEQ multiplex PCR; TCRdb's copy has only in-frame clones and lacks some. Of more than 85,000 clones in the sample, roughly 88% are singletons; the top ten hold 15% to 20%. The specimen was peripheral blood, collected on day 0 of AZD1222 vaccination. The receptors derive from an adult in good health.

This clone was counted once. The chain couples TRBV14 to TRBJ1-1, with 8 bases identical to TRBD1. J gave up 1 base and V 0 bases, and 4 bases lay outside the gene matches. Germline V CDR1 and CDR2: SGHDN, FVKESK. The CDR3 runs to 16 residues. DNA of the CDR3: TGTGCCAGCAGCCAAGATTTGGGACAGGCGAACACTGAAGCTTTCTTT. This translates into CASSQDLGQANTEAFF.

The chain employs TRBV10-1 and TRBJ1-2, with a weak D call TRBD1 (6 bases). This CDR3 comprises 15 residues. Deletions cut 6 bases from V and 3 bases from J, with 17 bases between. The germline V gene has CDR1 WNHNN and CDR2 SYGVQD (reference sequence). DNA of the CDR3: TGCGCCAGCAGAATTAACAGGGTATGGGACTATGGCTACACCTTC. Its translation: CASRINRVWDYGYTF.

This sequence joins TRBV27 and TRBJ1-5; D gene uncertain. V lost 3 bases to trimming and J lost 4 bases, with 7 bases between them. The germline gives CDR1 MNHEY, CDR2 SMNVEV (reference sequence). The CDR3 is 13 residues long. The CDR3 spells CASSFSGNQPQHF. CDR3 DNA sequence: TGTGCCAGCAGTTTTTCGGGAAATCAGCCCCAGCATTTT.

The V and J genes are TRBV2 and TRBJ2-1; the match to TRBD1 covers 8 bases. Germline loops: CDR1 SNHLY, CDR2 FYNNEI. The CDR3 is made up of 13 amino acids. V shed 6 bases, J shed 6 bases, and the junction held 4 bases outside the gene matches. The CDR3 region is CASRGQAVNEQFF. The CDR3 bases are TGTGCCAGCAGGGGACAGGCGGTCAATGAGCAGTTCTTC.

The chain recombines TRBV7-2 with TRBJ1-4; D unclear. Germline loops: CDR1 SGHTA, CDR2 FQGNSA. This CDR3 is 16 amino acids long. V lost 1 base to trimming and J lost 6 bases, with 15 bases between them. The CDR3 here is CASSLGRLRGDEKLFF. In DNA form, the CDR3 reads TGTGCCAGCAGCTTAGGCCGTTTACGGGGAGATGAAAAACTGTTTTTT.

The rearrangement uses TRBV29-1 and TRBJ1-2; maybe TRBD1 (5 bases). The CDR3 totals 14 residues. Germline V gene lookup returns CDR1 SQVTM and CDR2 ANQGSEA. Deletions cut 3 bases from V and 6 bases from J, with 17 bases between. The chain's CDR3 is CSVEKGAGKNGYTF. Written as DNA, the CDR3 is TGCAGCGTTGAGAAAGGGGCAGGGAAGAATGGCTACACCTTC.

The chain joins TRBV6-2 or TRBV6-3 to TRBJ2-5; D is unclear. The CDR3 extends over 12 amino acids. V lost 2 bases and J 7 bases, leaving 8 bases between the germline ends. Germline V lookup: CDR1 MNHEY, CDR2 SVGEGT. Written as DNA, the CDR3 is TGTGCCAGCAGTTACAAAGTTGTGACCCAGTACTTC. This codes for CASSYKVVTQYF.

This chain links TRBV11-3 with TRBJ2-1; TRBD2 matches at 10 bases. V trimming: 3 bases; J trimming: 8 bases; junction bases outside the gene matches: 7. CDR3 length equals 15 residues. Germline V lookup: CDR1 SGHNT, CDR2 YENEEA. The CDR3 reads CASSFAAGGHHEQFF. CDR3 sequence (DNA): TGTGCCAGCAGCTTTGCAGCGGGAGGGCATCATGAGCAGTTCTTC.

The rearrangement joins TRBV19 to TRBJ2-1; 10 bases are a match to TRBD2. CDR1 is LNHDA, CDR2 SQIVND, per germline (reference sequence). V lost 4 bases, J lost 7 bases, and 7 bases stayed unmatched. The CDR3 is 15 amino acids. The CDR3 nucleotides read TGTGCCAGTAGTACGCCTAGCGGGAGTCTGAATGAGCAGTTCTTC. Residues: CASSTPSGSLNEQFF.

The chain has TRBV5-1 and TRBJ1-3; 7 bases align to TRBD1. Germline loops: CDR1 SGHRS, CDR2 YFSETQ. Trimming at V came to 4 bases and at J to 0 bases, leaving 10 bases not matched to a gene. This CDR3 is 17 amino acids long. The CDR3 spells CASSPSTGVTSGNTIYF. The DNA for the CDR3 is TGCGCCAGCAGCCCTTCTACAGGGGTGACCTCTGGAAACACCATATATTTT. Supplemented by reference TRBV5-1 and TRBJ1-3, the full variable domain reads KAGVTQTPRYLIKTRGQQVTLSCSPISGHRSVSWYQQTPGQGLQFLFEYFSETQRNKGNFPGRFSGRQFSNSRSEMNVSTLELGDSALYLCASSPSTGVTSGNTIYFGEGSWLTVV.

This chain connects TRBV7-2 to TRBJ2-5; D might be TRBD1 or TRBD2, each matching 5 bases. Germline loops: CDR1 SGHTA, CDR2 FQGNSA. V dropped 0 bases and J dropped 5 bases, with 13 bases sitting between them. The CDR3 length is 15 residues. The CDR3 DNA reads TGTGCCAGCAGCTTAGCTGGCTGGGGCGGGGAGACCCAGTACTTC. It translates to CASSLAGWGGETQYF.

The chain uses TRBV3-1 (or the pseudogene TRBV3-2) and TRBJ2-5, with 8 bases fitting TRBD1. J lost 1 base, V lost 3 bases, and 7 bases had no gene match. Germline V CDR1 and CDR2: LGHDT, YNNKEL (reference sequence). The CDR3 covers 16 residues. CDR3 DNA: TGTGCCAGCAGCCACTCAACGCAGGGGGCCCAAGAGACCCAGTACTTC. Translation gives CASSHSTQGAQETQYF.

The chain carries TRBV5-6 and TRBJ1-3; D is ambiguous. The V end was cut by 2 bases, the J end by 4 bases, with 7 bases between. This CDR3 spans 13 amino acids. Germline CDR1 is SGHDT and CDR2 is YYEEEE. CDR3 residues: CASSLTRGNTIYF. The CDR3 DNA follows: TGTGCCAGCAGCTTAACCCGAGGAAACACCATATATTTT.

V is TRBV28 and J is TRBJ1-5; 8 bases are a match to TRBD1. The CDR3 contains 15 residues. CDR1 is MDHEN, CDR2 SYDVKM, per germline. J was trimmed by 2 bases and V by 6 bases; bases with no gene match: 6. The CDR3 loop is CASRPGTGGNQPQHF. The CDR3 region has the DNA TGTGCCAGCAGGCCGGGGACAGGAGGCAATCAGCCCCAGCATTTT.

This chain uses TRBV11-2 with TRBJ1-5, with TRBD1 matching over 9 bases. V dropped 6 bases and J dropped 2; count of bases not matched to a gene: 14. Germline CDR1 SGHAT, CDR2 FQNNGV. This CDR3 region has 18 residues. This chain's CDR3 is CASRYTGTGFSGNQPQHF. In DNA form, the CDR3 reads TGTGCCAGCAGGTATACCGGGACAGGGTTTTCTGGCAATCAGCCCCAGCATTTT.

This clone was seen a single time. DNA for the CDR3: TGTGCCAGCAGCTTAGTGAGTCAGGGGGCCCCTGGCTACACCTTC. This gives the protein CASSLVSQGAPGYTF. The rearrangement uses TRBV7-8 and TRBJ1-2; 8 nucleotides align to TRBD1. The CDR3 has 15 amino acids. V was pared by 1 base and J by 7 bases, with 8 bases of the junction left unmatched. Germline CDR1 reads SGHVS; CDR2 reads FQNEAQ.

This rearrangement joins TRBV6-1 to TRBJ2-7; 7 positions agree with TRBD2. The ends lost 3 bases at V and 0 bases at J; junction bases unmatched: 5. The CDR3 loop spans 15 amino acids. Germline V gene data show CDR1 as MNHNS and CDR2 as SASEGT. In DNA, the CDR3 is TGTGCCAGCAGTGACACTAGCGCCCGCTCCTACGAGCAGTACTTC. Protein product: CASSDTSARSYEQYF.

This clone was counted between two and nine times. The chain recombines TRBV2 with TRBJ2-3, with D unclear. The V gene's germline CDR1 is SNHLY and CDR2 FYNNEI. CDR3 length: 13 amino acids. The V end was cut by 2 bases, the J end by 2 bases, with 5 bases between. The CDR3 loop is CASSETLTDTQYF. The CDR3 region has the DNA TGTGCCAGCAGTGAAACCCTCACAGATACGCAGTATTTT. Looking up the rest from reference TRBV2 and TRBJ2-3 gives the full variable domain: EPEVTQTPSHQVTQMGQEVILRCVPISNHLYFYWYRQILGQKVEFLVSFYNNEISEKSEIFDDQFSVERPDGSNFTLKIRSTKLEDSAMYFCASSETLTDTQYFGPGTRLTVL.

CDR3 coding DNA: TGTGCCAGCAGCTTGTCCCCCGGTACAGGGCTCTTCGCTAACTATGGCTACACCTTC. Translated: CASSLSPGTGLFANYGYTF. The rearrangement uses TRBV5-4 and TRBJ1-2; D perhaps matches TRBD1 (6 bases). This CDR3 contains 19 residues. The germline gives CDR1 SGHNT, CDR2 YYREEE (reference sequence). Between the trimmed V and J ends, which lost 1 base and 0 bases, there was a span of 22 bases.

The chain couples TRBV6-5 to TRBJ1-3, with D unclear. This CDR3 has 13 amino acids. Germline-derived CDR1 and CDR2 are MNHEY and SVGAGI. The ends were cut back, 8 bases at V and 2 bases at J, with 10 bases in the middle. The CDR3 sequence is CASGDGAGNTIYF. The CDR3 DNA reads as TGTGCCAGCGGCGACGGTGCTGGAAACACCATATATTTT.

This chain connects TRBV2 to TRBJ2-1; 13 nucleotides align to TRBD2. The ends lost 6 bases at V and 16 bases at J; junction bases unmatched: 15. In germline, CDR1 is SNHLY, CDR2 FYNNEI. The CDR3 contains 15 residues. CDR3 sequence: CASSPTSGRQLSFFF. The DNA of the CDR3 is TGTGCCAGCAGCCCGACTAGCGGGAGGCAATTGAGTTTTTTCTTC.

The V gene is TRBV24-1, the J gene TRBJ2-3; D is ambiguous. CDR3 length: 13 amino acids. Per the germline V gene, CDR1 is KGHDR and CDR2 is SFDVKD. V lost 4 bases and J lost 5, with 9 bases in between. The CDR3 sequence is CATSDRAQDTQYF. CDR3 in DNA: TGTGCCACCAGTGACCGGGCACAAGATACGCAGTATTTT.

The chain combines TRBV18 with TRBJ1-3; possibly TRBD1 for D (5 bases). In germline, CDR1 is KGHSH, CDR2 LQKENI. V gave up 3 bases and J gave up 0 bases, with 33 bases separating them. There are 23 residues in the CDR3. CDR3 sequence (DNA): TGTGCCAGCTCACCCCTCCGGGGGTTTTCGGACATCCAGAAGCATCCCTCTGGAAACACCATATATTTT. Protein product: CASSPLRGFSDIQKHPSGNTIYF.

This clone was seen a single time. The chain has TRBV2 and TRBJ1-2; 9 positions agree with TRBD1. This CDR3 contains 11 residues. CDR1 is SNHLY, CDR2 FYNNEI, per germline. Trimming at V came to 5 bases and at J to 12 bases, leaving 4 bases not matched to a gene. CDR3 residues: CASSTTGGNTF. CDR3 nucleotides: TGTGCCAGCAGTACGACAGGGGGGAACACCTTC.

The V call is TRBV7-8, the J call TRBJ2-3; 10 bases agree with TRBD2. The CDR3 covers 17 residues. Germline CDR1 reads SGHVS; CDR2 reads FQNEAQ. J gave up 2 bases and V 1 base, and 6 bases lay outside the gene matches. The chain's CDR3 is CASSLVRLAGYTDTQYF. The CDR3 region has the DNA TGTGCCAGCAGCTTAGTTCGACTAGCGGGTTACACAGATACGCAGTATTTT. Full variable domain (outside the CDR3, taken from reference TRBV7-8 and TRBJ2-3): GAGVSQSPRYKVAKRGQDVALRCDPISGHVSLFWYQQALGQGPEFLTYFQNEAQLDKSGLPSDRFFAERPEGSVSTLKIQRTQQEDSAVYLCASSLVRLAGYTDTQYFGPGTRLTVL.

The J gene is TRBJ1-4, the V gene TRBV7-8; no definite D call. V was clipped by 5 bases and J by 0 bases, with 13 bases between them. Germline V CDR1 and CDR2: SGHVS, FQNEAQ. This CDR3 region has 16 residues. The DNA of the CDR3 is TGTGCCAGCAGCCGAGGGCCCGTTGCAACTAATGAAAAACTGTTTTTT. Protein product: CASSRGPVATNEKLFF.

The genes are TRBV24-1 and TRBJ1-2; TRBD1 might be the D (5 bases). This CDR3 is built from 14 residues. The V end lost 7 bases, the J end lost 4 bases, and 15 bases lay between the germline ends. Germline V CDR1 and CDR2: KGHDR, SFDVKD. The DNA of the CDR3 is TGTGCCACCAGCAGCCCGGGACCGTCCTATGGCTACACCTTC. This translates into CATSSPGPSYGYTF.

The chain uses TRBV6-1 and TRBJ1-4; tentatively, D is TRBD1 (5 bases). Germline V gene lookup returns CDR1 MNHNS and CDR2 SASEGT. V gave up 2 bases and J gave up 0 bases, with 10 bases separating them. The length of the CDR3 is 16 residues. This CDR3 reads CASSEQIGATNEKLFF. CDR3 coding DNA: TGTGCCAGCAGTGAACAGATAGGGGCAACTAATGAAAAACTGTTTTTT.

The CDR3 protein is CASSSGGSGNTIYF. For the CDR3, the DNA is TGTGCCAGCAGTTCGGGTGGCTCTGGAAACACCATATATTTT. The chain is built from TRBV28 and TRBJ1-3; D not resolved. The CDR3 runs to 14 residues. The V end was cut by 4 bases, the J end by 0 bases, with 7 bases between. Germline-derived CDR1 and CDR2 are MDHEN and SYDVKM.

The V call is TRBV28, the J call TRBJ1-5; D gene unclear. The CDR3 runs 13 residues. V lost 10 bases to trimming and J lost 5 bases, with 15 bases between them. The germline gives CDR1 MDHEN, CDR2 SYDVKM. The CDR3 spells CATLGETHQPQHF. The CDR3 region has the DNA TGTGCCACCCTGGGAGAGACACATCAGCCCCAGCATTTT. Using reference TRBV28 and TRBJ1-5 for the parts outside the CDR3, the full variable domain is DVKVTQSSRYLVKRTGEKVFLECVQDMDHENMFWYRQDPGLGLRLIYFSYDVKMKEKGDIPEGYSVSREKKERFSLILESASTNQTSMYLCATLGETHQPQHFGDGTRLSIL.